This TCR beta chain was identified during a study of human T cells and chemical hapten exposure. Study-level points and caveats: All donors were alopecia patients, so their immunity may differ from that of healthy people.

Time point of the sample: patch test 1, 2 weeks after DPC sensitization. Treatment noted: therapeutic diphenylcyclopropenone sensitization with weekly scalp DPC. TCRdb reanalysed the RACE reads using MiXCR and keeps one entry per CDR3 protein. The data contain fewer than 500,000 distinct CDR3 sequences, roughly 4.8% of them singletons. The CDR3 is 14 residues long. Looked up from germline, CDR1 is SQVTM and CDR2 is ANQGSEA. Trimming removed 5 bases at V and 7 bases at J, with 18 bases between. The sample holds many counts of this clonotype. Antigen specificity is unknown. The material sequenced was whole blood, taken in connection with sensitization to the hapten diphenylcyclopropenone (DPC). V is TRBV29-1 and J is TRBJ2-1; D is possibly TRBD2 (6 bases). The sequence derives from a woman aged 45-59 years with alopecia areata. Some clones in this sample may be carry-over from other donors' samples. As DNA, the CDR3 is TGCAGCGTTTTTCCCCTTGGGAGGAATAATGAGCAGTTCTTC. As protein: CSVFPLGRNNEQFF.